This T cell receptor beta chain was identified during a study of T cell changes during pregnancy in multiple sclerosis. CDR3 size: 14 residues. Trimming took 11 bases from V and 3 from J, leaving 16 bases between them. Germline V lookup: CDR1 MNHNS, CDR2 SASEGT. Using immunoSEQ multiplex PCR, the repertoire was profiled, and TCRdb retains in-frame clones only, with some absent. Seen here are around 20,000 clones, 85% observed once, and the top ten hold about a sixth. The specimen comprised CD8+ T cells from peripheral blood mononuclear cells, sampled in the first trimester of pregnancy. This sequence originates from a female donor in good health, enrolled as a control in a pregnancy study. V is TRBV6-1 and J is TRBJ2-2, with a weak D call TRBD1 (5 bases). The CDR3 DNA reads TGTGCCCAGCAAGCAGGGCCAGACACCGGGGAGCTGTTTTTT. It specifies CAQQAGPDTGELFF.